These 8 T cell receptor beta chains originate from one sample sequenced in a study of regulatory T cells in long-lasting Graves disease. The time point: newly diagnosed GD, antithyroid drugs for less than 3 months. Isolated PBMC RNA provided the starting material for the TCR library. CDR3-region Arm-PCR and iRepertoire HTBI primers produced the TCR beta libraries. Each CDR3 protein is one row after TCRdb ran MiXCR on the multiplex PCR reads. The table has around 450,000 distinct CDR3 sequences, 15% to 20% seen once. The data were also submitted as part of a second study, on T cells in Graves' hyperthyroidism and ophthalmopathy.

The material was peripheral blood mononuclear cells (PBMCs), obtained at new diagnosis, from a patient treated with antithyroid drugs. These receptors were taken from a man in his forties or fifties with Graves disease.

The genes are TRBV5-5 and TRBJ1-1; D is perhaps TRBD1 (5 bases). The germline V and J ends were trimmed by 0 bases and 5 bases, with 14 bases remaining between them. The germline CDR1 and CDR2 sequences are SGHKS and YYEKEE (reference sequence). The CDR3 has 15 amino acids. In DNA, the CDR3 is TGTGCCAGCAGCTTGGGCGCCAGGGCAGCAACTGAAGCTTTCTTT. This codes for CASSLGARAATEAFF.

This clonotype was detected many times. The chain is built from TRBV6-1 and TRBJ2-7; D may be TRBD2 (6 bases). Trimming pared 6 bases from V and 0 bases from J, leaving 18 bases between. Germline CDR1 and CDR2: MNHNS and SASEGT. The CDR3 runs to 16 residues. The CDR3 sequence: CASRPGVALFSYEQYF. Written as DNA, the CDR3 is TGTGCCAGCAGGCCGGGGGTAGCGTTGTTCTCCTACGAGCAGTACTTC.

This clonotype was seen ten or more times. This chain links TRBV19 with TRBJ2-5; 8 bases are shared with TRBD2. The CDR3 contains 15 residues. Trimming took 6 bases from V and 4 from J; bases not matched to a gene: 10. Germline CDR1 and CDR2: LNHDA and SQIVND (reference sequence). The CDR3 nucleotides are TGTGCCAGTAGCTTTGAGCGGGAGTCGTCAGAGACCCAGTACTTC. It translates to CASSFERESSETQYF.

The chain joins TRBV5-1 to TRBJ2-5, with D maybe TRBD1 (6 bases). V lost 4 bases, J lost 6 bases, and 19 bases lay in between. Germline V lookup: CDR1 SGHRS, CDR2 YFSETQ. CDR3 length: 15 residues. The CDR3 loop is CASSLSNRVRKTQYF. As DNA, the CDR3 is TGCGCCAGCAGCCTCTCAAACAGGGTCAGGAAGACCCAGTACTTC.

This clonotype was counted many times. The V call is TRBV11-2, the J call TRBJ2-2, with D unclear. The length of the CDR3 is 17 residues. Trimming removed 2 bases at V and 0 bases at J, with 13 bases between. Per germline, CDR1 SGHAT and CDR2 FQNNGV. CDR3 sequence (DNA): TGTGCCAGCAGCTTAAGATTTGATGTAACGAACACCGGGGAGCTGTTTTTT. This sequence encodes CASSLRFDVTNTGELFF.

The chain joins TRBV28 to TRBJ2-1; D gene unclear. The germline CDR1 and CDR2 sequences are MDHEN and SYDVKM. There are 12 residues in the CDR3. Trimming cost V 7 bases and J 10 bases, with 14 bases left between them. The chain's CDR3 is CASNPRVGEQFF. The CDR3 bases are TGTGCCAGCAACCCCCGGGTGGGGGAGCAGTTCTTC.

This clonotype appeared many times. J is TRBJ2-3 and V is TRBV7-8; either TRBD1 or TRBD2 may fit D (6 bases each). V shed 6 bases and J shed 4 bases, with 23 bases lying between them. This CDR3 has 17 amino acids. Germline lookup yields CDR1 SGHVS and CDR2 FQNEAQ. CDR3 bases: TGTGCCAGCAGTATAGTAGTGAGGGGGAGGAGCCCAGATACGCAGTATTTT. This sequence encodes CASSIVVRGRSPDTQYF.

This clonotype was observed a handful of times. The V call is TRBV12-5, the J call TRBJ1-2, with D maybe TRBD1 (6 bases). Germline V gives CDR1 LGHNT, CDR2 FRNRAP. V shed 2 bases and J shed 4 bases, with 11 bases lying between them. This CDR3 contains 14 residues. The CDR3 coding sequence is TGTGCTAGTGGTTTGTATGGGGGCGTCTATGGCTACACCTTC. This sequence encodes CASGLYGGVYGYTF.